The TCR beta chain under discussion was sequenced for a study of radiation and T cells in renal cell carcinoma. Study at large: Nephrectomy followed 15 Gy stereotactic body radiation by 4 weeks.

Stated time point: blood 2 weeks post-SBRT. Regarding treatment: 15 Gy SBRT to primary tumor, nephrectomy 4 weeks later. After SBRT, blood was collected at 2 and 4 weeks, plus baseline. Clear cell pathology was present in this patient's renal cell carcinoma. Clones were read by immunoSEQ multiplex PCR, and TCRdb kept only the in-frame ones, dropping some. The sample yields fewer than 55,000 clones, 80% seen once. Sequenced here: blood, sampled from a patient whose treatment included radiotherapy and nephrectomy. This sequence was found in a woman in her seventies with renal cell carcinoma.

CDR3 in amino acids: CASSQGGDFTEAFF. Written as DNA, the CDR3 is TGCGCCAGCAGCCAAGGGGGGGATTTCACTGAAGCTTTCTTT. The gene calls are TRBV4-1 and TRBJ1-1; a weak D match, TRBD1 (5 bases). With 1 base removed from V and 4 bases from J, the gap between germline ends came to 10 bases. The CDR3 runs to 14 residues. Per the germline V gene, CDR1 is MGHRA and CDR2 is YSYEKL.